This TCR beta chain was observed in a study of blood T cell repertoires in COVID-19. Sequencing was performed with immunoSEQ multiplex PCR; in TCRdb, only in-frame clones are kept and a portion is missing. Among about 76,000 clones listed, around 86% were seen once. This clone occurred many times. CDR1 SGHVS and CDR2 FQNEAQ come from the germline V gene. The CDR3 runs 15 residues. The V and J ends lost 1 base and 8 bases respectively, with 17 bases between them. This chain links TRBV7-8 with TRBJ1-2; tentatively, D is TRBD1 (6 bases). The TCR was taken from a human donor in a cohort sampled during active COVID-19. The sequencing sample was made of peripheral blood. The CDR3 protein is CASSLELGGAQGYTF. In nucleotides, the CDR3 is TGTGCCAGCAGCTTAGAATTAGGGGGGGCGCAAGGCTACACCTTC.